This entry lists 15 T cell receptor beta chains sequenced from one sample in a study of blood T cell repertoires in COVID-19 (dated by TCRdb to 2020 to 2022). The library was made by the immunoSEQ multiplex PCR assay. Sourced from immuneACCESS, this table was stored by TCRdb with only in-frame sequences that have V and J called. A share of the clones is absent; for the studies checked, an unresolved V gene accounts for under half, and the remainder has no known explanation. This sample holds a few hundred thousand clones; around 84% were observed only once. The ten most abundant clones make up 4.1% of the sample. The sequencing sample was made of PBMCs or T cells enriched from blood (not recorded which). These receptors were collected from a young man with acute COVID-19.

The V and J genes are TRBV4-1 and TRBJ1-1, with 9 bases identical to TRBD1. The length of the CDR3 is 18 residues. J lost 6 bases, V lost 5 bases, and 19 bases had no gene match. CDR1 and CDR2 (germline): MGHRA, YSYEKL. CDR3 sequence reads: CASSSRIFYGTGSAEAFF. The CDR3 bases are TGCGCCAGCAGCTCCAGAATATTCTACGGGACAGGGAGCGCTGAAGCTTTCTTT.

This clone was detected once. The V and J genes are TRBV27 and TRBJ2-3, with unresolved D. Germline V gives CDR1 MNHEY, CDR2 SMNVEV (reference sequence). The CDR3 extends over 15 amino acids. V dropped 4 bases and J dropped 0 bases, with 11 bases sitting between them. The CDR3 DNA follows: TGTGCCAGCAGTTGGGCCCGTTCTAGCACAGATACGCAGTATTTT. Its translation: CASSWARSSTDTQYF.

The chain links TRBV5-1 to TRBJ1-4; tentatively, D is TRBD1 (6 bases). Germline CDR1 is SGHRS and CDR2 is YFSETQ. V was clipped by 2 bases and J by 9 bases, with 14 bases between them. This CDR3 contains 14 residues. The CDR3 here is CASSFGDRRKKLFF. Here the CDR3 DNA reads TGCGCCAGCAGCTTCGGTGACAGGAGGAAAAAACTGTTTTTT.

A word on this clone: The sample carries other DNA sequences with the same CDR3. V is TRBV6-5 and J is TRBJ1-5; 9 bases agree with TRBD1. The germline V gene encodes CDR1 MNHEY and CDR2 SVGAGI. Trimming took 6 bases from V and 1 from J; bases not matched to a gene: 4. This CDR3 contains 15 residues. CDR3 bases: TGTGCCAGCAGCCCGGACAGGGGAAGCAATCAGCCCCAGCATTTT. It translates to CASSPDRGSNQPQHF.

The chain links TRBV19 to TRBJ1-1, with TRBD1 identical over 7 bases. With V trimmed by 10 bases and J by 1 base, 12 bases remained unmatched. CDR3 length equals 15 residues. Per germline, CDR1 LNHDA and CDR2 SQIVND (reference sequence). This chain's CDR3 is CAIANPGGANTEAFF. In DNA form, the CDR3 reads TGTGCCATAGCGAACCCAGGGGGTGCGAACACTGAAGCTTTCTTT.

The chain is built from TRBV28 and TRBJ2-3; 9 nucleotides match TRBD2. Germline V gene data show CDR1 as MDHEN and CDR2 as SYDVKM. V dropped 2 bases and J dropped 5; count of bases not matched to a gene: 5. CDR3 size: 15 residues. In nucleotides, the CDR3 is TGTGCCAGCAGTTTAGCTAGCGGGGTGGTAGATACGCAGTATTTT. Protein sequence: CASSLASGVVDTQYF.

The genes are TRBV2 and TRBJ2-4; the D gene is possibly TRBD1 (7 bases). V lost 8 bases, J lost 0 bases, and 14 bases lay in between. The CDR3 runs 15 residues. The V gene's germline CDR1 is SNHLY and CDR2 FYNNEI. This CDR3 is CASGRQGLAKNIQYF. The CDR3 DNA sequence: TGTGCCAGCGGACGACAGGGACTAGCCAAAAACATTCAGTACTTC.

The V gene is TRBV11-1, the J gene TRBJ2-7, with 11 nucleotides matching TRBD2. Losses at the gene ends were 5 bases for V and 3 bases for J; bases not matched to a gene: 3. Germline loops: CDR1 SGHAT, CDR2 FQDESV (reference sequence). The CDR3 sequence is 14 residues long. CDR3 loop: CASSVTSGSYEQYV. CDR3 bases: TGTGCCAGCAGCGTTACTAGCGGGAGCTACGAGCAGTACGTC.

About this clone itself: The germline gene is not matched at one end of the junction; a read error may be the cause. The V call is TRBV5-1, the J call TRBJ2-3, with 8 bases that match TRBD2. The CDR3 contains 15 residues. Germline CDR1 reads SGHRS; CDR2 reads YFSETQ. CDR3 in DNA: TGTGCCAGCAGCTCTGGACTAGCAGACACAGATACGCAGTATTTT. It encodes CASSSGLADTDTQYF.

This chain joins TRBV9 and TRBJ2-3; 8 bases align to TRBD2. Per germline, CDR1 SGDLS and CDR2 YYNGEE. The CDR3 spans 16 residues. V was pared by 0 bases and J by 1 base, with 4 bases of the junction left unmatched. The CDR3 sequence is CASSVGSSGRTDTQYF. In nucleotides, the CDR3 is TGTGCCAGCAGCGTAGGGTCTAGCGGGCGCACAGATACGCAGTATTTT.

The V call is TRBV28, the J call TRBJ1-5; 12 positions agree with TRBD1. Unmatched junction bases numbered 10, after V lost 5 bases and J lost 2 bases. Germline lookup yields CDR1 MDHEN and CDR2 SYDVKM. CDR3 size: 18 residues. In nucleotides, the CDR3 is TGTGCCAGCAGTCCCGGGACAGGGGGCCTTTTAGGCAATCAGCCCCAGCATTTT. As protein: CASSPGTGGLLGNQPQHF. Combining the CDR3 with reference TRBV28 and TRBJ1-5 gives the whole variable domain DVKVTQSSRYLVKRTGEKVFLECVQDMDHENMFWYRQDPGLGLRLIYFSYDVKMKEKGDIPEGYSVSREKKERFSLILESASTNQTSMYLCASSPGTGGLLGNQPQHFGDGTRLSIL.

This rearrangement joins TRBV27 to TRBJ2-2; TRBD1 agrees at 8 bases. The CDR3 has 14 amino acids. The junction had 8 bases not matched to a gene; V was cut back by 7 bases and J by 7 bases. Per the germline V gene, CDR1 is MNHEY and CDR2 is SMNVEV (reference sequence). This chain's CDR3 is CASMGQGADGELFF. CDR3 DNA: TGTGCCAGCATGGGGCAGGGGGCCGACGGGGAGCTGTTTTTT.

The rearrangement uses TRBV7-9 and TRBJ1-1; D is uncertain. The CDR3 loop spans 13 amino acids. V dropped 5 bases and J dropped 3 bases, with 10 bases sitting between them. Germline lookup yields CDR1 SEHNR and CDR2 FQNEAQ (reference sequence). The CDR3 here is CASSRRGDTEAFF. In DNA, the CDR3 is TGTGCCAGCAGCCGGCGGGGAGACACTGAAGCTTTCTTT.

The chain carries TRBV11-2 and TRBJ1-2; D gene unclear. V dropped 1 base and J dropped 6 bases, with 9 bases sitting between them. CDR1 SGHAT and CDR2 FQNNGV come from the germline V gene. The CDR3 has 13 amino acids. DNA for the CDR3: TGTGCCAGCAGCTTAGCACCGGGGAATGGCTACACCTTC. Its translation is CASSLAPGNGYTF. The whole variable domain, filled in from reference TRBV11-2 and TRBJ1-2, reads EAGVAQSPRYKIIEKRQSVAFWCNPISGHATLYWYQQILGQGPKLLIQFQNNGVVDDSQLPKDRFSAERLKGVDSTLKIQPAKLEDSAVYLCASSLAPGNGYTFGSGTRLTVV.

The chain recombines TRBV7-9 with TRBJ2-7; 8 nucleotides match TRBD2. The CDR3 spans 14 residues. Trimming removed 4 bases from V and 5 bases from J; junction bases left unmatched: 7. Germline CDR1 and CDR2: SEHNR and FQNEAQ (reference sequence). CDR3 loop: CASSSQLREDEQYV. CDR3 DNA: TGTGCCAGCAGCTCACAGCTGCGGGAGGACGAGCAGTACGTC.